The sequence of this T cell receptor (beta chain) was determined in a study of blood T cell repertoires in COVID-19. The count of this clone is one. V lost 7 bases to trimming and J lost 5 bases; unmatched junction nucleotides: 9. CDR1 is SGHRS, CDR2 YFSETQ, per germline. This CDR3 is built from 14 residues. Assay used: immunoSEQ multiplex PCR; TCRdb lists only in-frame clones, some missing. The sample contains more than 250,000 clones, around 90% of which appear only once. This TCR came from a man between 50 and 59 years old with active or convalescent COVID-19. This sequence joins TRBV5-1 and TRBJ1-1; 9 nucleotides align to TRBD1. The sequenced sample consisted of peripheral blood. CDR3 sequence reads: CASVTGTGRTEAFF. In nucleotides, the CDR3 is TGCGCCAGCGTTACCGGGACAGGGAGGACTGAAGCTTTCTTT.